This TCR beta chain originates from a study of T cells in Graves' hyperthyroidism and ophthalmopathy. This clonotype was seen ten or more times. Germline CDR1 and CDR2: LNHNV and YYDKDF (reference sequence). The CDR3 has 15 residues. The J segment lost 2 bases and the V segment lost 1 base, leaving 5 bases of the junction unmatched. Amplification of TCR beta CDR3 regions was performed using RNA transcripts as template. HTBI primers were employed in a first-round RT-PCR of the TCR CDR3. A single record per CDR3 protein comes from TCRdb applying MiXCR to the multiplex PCR reads. The repertoire consists of hundreds of thousands of distinct CDR3 sequences, with about 14% occurring once and the leading ten covering about 12%.

Sequenced: blood. The chain links TRBV15 to TRBJ2-7, with 7 bases lining up with TRBD2. This TCR was recovered from a woman aged 45-65 years with Graves' ophthalmopathy. The CDR3 sequence: CATSRVGGKTYEQYF. DNA of the CDR3: TGTGCCACCAGCAGAGTCGGGGGGAAGACCTACGAGCAGTACTTC.